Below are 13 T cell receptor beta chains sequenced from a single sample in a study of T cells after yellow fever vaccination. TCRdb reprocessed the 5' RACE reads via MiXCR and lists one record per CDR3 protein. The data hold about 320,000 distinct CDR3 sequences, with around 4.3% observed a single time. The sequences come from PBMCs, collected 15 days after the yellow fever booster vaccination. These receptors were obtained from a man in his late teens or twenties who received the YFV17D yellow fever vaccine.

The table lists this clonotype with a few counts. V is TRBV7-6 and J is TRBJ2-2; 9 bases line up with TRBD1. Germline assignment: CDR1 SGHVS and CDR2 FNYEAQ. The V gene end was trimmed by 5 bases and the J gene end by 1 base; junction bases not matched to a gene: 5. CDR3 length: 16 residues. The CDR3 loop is CASSARQGGNTGELFF. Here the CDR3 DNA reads TGTGCCAGCAGCGCGAGACAGGGGGGGAACACCGGGGAGCTGTTTTTT.

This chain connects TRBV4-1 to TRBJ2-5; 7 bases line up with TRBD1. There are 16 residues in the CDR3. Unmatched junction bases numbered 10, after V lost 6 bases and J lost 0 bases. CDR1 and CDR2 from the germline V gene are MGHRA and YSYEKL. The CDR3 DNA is TGCGCCAGCAGTCATAAATTAGGGACAGACCAAGAGACCCAGTACTTC. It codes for CASSHKLGTDQETQYF.

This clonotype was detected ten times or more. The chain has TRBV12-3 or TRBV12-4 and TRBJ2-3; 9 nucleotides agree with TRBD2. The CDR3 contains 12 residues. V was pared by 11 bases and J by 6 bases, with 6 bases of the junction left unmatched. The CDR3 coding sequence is TGTGCCTGCGGGGGGGCATCGGATACGCAGTATTTT. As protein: CACGGASDTQYF.

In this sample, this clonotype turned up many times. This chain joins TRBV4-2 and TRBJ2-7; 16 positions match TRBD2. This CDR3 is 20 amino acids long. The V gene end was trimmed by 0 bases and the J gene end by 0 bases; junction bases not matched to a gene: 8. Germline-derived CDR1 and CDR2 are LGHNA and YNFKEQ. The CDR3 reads CASSQEGTSGGASPSYEQYF. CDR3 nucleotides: TGTGCCAGCAGCCAAGAAGGGACTAGCGGGGGGGCCTCTCCCTCCTACGAGCAGTACTTC.

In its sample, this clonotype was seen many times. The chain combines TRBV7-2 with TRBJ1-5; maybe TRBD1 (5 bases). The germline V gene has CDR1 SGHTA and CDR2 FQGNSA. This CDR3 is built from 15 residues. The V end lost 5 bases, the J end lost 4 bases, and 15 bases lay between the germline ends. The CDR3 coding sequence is TGTGCCAGCAGCCCCTGGGCGGGGGTTAATCAGCCCCAGCATTTT. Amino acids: CASSPWAGVNQPQHF.

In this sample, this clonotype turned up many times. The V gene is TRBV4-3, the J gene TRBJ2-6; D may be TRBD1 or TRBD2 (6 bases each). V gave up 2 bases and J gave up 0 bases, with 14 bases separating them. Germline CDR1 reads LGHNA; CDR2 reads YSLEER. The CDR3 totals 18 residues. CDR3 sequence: CASSQQQEGGSGANVLTF. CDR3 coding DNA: TGCGCCAGCAGCCAACAGCAGGAGGGGGGCTCTGGGGCCAACGTCCTGACTTTC.

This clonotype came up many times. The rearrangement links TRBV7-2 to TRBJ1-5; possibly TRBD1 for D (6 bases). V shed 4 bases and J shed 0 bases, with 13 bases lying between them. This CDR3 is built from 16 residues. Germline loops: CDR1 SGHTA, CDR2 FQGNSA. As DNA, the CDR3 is TGTGCCAGCAGCTCCACCGGGACACCTAGCAATCAGCCCCAGCATTTT. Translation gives CASSSTGTPSNQPQHF.

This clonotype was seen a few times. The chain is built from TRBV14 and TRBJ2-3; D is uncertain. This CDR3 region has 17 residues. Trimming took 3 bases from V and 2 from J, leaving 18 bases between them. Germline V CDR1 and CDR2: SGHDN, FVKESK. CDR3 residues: CASSHLFGLDLTDTQYF. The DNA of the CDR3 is TGTGCCAGCAGCCATCTTTTTGGCCTAGACCTCACAGATACGCAGTATTTT.

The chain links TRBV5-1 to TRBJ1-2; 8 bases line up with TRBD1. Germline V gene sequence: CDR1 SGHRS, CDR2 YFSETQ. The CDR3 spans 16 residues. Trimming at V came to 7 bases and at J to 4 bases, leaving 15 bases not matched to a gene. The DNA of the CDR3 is TGCGCCAGCTACGGGGAGGCGGCAGGGGGCAGCTATGGCTACACCTTC. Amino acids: CASYGEAAGGSYGYTF.

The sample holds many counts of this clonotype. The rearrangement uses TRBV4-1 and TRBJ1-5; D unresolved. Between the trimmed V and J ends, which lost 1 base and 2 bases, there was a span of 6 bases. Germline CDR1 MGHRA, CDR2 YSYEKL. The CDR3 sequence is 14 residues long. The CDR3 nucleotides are TGCGCCAGCAGCCAAGCTGGGGGCAATCAGCCCCAGCATTTT. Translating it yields CASSQAGGNQPQHF.

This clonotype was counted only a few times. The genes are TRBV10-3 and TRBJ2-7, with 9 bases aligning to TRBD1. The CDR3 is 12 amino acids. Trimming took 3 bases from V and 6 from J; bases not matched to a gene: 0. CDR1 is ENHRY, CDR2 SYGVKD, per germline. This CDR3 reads CAISEQGAEQYV. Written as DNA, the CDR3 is TGTGCCATCAGTGAACAGGGGGCCGAGCAGTACGTC.

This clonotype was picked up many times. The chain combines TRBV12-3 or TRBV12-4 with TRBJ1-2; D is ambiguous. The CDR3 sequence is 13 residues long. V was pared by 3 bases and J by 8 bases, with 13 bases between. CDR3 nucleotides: TGTGCCAGCAGTTTGATCCGGGCCGGGGGCTACACCTTC. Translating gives CASSLIRAGGYTF.

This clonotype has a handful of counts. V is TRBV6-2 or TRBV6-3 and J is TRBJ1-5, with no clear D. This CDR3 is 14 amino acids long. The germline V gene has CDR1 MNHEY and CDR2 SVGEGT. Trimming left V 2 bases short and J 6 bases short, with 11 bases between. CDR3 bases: TGTGCCAGCAGTTACACGGGGATCTCTCAGCCCCAGCATTTT. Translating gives CASSYTGISQPQHF.